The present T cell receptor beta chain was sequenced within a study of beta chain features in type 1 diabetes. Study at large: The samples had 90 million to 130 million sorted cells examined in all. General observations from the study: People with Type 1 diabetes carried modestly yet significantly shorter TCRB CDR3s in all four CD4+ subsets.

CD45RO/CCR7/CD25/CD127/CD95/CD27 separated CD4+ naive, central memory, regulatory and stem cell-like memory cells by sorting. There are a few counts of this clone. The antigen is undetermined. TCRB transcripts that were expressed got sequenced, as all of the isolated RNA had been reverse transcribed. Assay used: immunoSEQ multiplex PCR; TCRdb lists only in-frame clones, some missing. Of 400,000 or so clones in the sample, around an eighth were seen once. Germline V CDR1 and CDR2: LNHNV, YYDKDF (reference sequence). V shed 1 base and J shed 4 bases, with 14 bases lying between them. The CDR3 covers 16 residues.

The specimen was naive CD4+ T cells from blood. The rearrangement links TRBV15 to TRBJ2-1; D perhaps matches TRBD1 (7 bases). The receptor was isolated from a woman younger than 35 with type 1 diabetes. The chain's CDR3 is CATSRVGAGGYNEQFF. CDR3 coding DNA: TGTGCCACCAGCAGAGTTGGGGCAGGGGGGTACAATGAGCAGTTCTTC.